The 17 T cell receptor beta chains below come from one sample, sequenced in a study of radiation and T cells in renal cell carcinoma. TCRdb keeps only in-frame clones here, not all; method: immunoSEQ multiplex PCR. The table shows about 150,000 clones, with 80% to 90% occurring only once. Time point noted: blood 2 weeks post-SBRT. This sample's treatment: 15 Gy SBRT to primary tumor, nephrectomy 4 weeks later. Sequenced material: blood, taken from a patient whose treatment included radiotherapy and nephrectomy. The receptors derive from a woman between 50 and 59 years old with renal cell carcinoma.

The chain links TRBV6-5 to TRBJ1-3; D unclear. V lost 6 bases, J lost 2 bases, and 8 bases lay in between. The CDR3 consists of 13 residues. Germline assignment: CDR1 MNHEY and CDR2 SVGAGI. The chain's CDR3 is CASRLTAGNTIYF. The CDR3 DNA is TGTGCCAGCAGATTAACAGCTGGAAACACCATATATTTT.

The chain recombines TRBV6-1 with TRBJ1-5, with 7 bases lining up with TRBD1. The trim removed 5 bases at V and 3 bases at J, leaving 7 bases unmatched. CDR3 length equals 15 residues. In germline, CDR1 is MNHNS, CDR2 SASEGT. CDR3 DNA sequence: TGTGCCAGCAGTATGACAGGGAGAGTCAATCAGCCCCAGCATTTT. This gives the protein CASSMTGRVNQPQHF.

The chain is built from TRBV9 and TRBJ2-2; 7 nucleotides match TRBD1. Trimming took 4 bases from V and 0 from J; bases not matched to a gene: 3. The germline V gene encodes CDR1 SGDLS and CDR2 YYNGEE. The CDR3 is 15 residues long. CDR3 in amino acids: CASSPQGANTGELFF. CDR3 DNA: TGTGCCAGCAGCCCCCAGGGGGCGAACACCGGGGAGCTGTTTTTT.

This chain uses TRBV15 with TRBJ1-3; D gene uncertain. The CDR3 consists of 12 residues. V was trimmed by 3 bases and J by 3 bases, leaving 3 bases between them. Germline loops: CDR1 LNHNV, CDR2 YYDKDF (reference sequence). DNA for the CDR3: TGTGCCACCAGCAGGGTTGGAAACACCATATATTTT. It codes for CATSRVGNTIYF.

This sequence joins TRBV7-9 and TRBJ2-2; tentatively, D is TRBD2 (6 bases). There are 14 residues in the CDR3. CDR1 and CDR2 (germline): SEHNR, FQNEAQ (reference sequence). V lost 3 bases and J lost 5, with 10 bases in between. The chain's CDR3 is CASSFLGGTGELFF. Here the CDR3 DNA reads TGTGCCAGCAGCTTCTTGGGGGGAACCGGGGAGCTGTTTTTT.

The J gene is TRBJ2-3, the V gene TRBV19, with TRBD2 matching over 9 bases. The CDR3 is 17 amino acids. The germline V gene encodes CDR1 LNHDA and CDR2 SQIVND (reference sequence). V lost 5 bases to trimming and J lost 0 bases; unmatched junction nucleotides: 9. CDR3 bases: TGTGCCAGTAGTGGAGAGGGACTAGCAACTAGCACAGATACGCAGTATTTT. Its protein is CASSGEGLATSTDTQYF.

The chain links TRBV19 to TRBJ2-7; the D is unclear. V was pared by 1 base and J by 2 bases, with 12 bases between. Germline values: CDR1 LNHDA, CDR2 SQIVND (reference sequence). This CDR3 comprises 15 residues. The CDR3 DNA reads TGTGCCAGTAGTATAGTCAGCTGGCAGCCCTACGAGCAGTACTTC. It translates to CASSIVSWQPYEQYF. Filled out from reference TRBV19 and TRBJ2-7, the complete variable domain reads DGGITQSPKYLFRKEGQNVTLSCEQNLNHDAMYWYRQDPGQGLRLIYYSQIVNDFQKGDIAEGYSVSREKKESFPLTVTSAQKNPTAFYLCASSIVSWQPYEQYFGPGTRLTVT.

The chain employs TRBV6-1 and TRBJ2-1; D may be TRBD2 (6 bases). Per the germline V gene, CDR1 is MNHNS and CDR2 is SASEGT. The CDR3 loop spans 15 amino acids. V lost 5 bases to trimming and J lost 6 bases, with 17 bases between them. The chain's CDR3 is CASSPGTPPPNEQFF. The CDR3, as DNA: TGTGCCAGCAGTCCGGGGACTCCTCCGCCCAATGAGCAGTTCTTC.

The chain recombines TRBV9 with TRBJ2-7, with 7 bases matching TRBD1. This CDR3 has 15 amino acids. Unmatched junction bases numbered 5, after V lost 0 bases and J lost 2 bases. Germline CDR1 is SGDLS and CDR2 is YYNGEE. CDR3 in DNA: TGTGCCAGCAGCGTAGTTCCGACAGGGACCTACGAGCAGTACTTC. The encoded protein is CASSVVPTGTYEQYF.

This chain connects TRBV6-5 to TRBJ2-5; maybe TRBD2 (5 bases). Germline CDR1 reads MNHEY; CDR2 reads SVGAGI. V gave up 0 bases and J gave up 9 bases, with 20 bases separating them. The CDR3 covers 16 residues. The CDR3 nucleotides are TGTGCCAGCAGTTACTCGACCGGACTGCTAACGAGGGCCCAGTACTTC. Protein product: CASSYSTGLLTRAQYF.

J is TRBJ1-2 and V is TRBV5-1, with 10 bases that match TRBD1. CDR1 SGHRS and CDR2 YFSETQ come from the germline V gene. The CDR3 is 14 residues long. J lost 8 bases, V lost 2 bases, and 6 bases had no gene match. Here the CDR3 DNA reads TGCGCCAGCAGCTTCGGGACAGGGGCGAGGGGCTACACCTTC. Translating gives CASSFGTGARGYTF.

V is TRBV2 and J is TRBJ2-7, with D unclear. V was pared by 1 base and J by 2 bases, with 12 bases between. Germline V lookup: CDR1 SNHLY, CDR2 FYNNEI. This CDR3 has 15 amino acids. The CDR3 is CASSEGQTPPYEQYF. CDR3 nucleotide sequence: TGTGCCAGCAGTGAAGGCCAGACTCCCCCCTACGAGCAGTACTTC.

V usage is TRBV5-1 and J usage is TRBJ2-2; no clear D. Trimming left V 0 bases short and J 7 bases short, with 7 bases between. The length of the CDR3 is 13 residues. Germline lookup yields CDR1 SGHRS and CDR2 YFSETQ. CDR3 amino acids: CASSLESVGELFF. CDR3 coding DNA: TGCGCCAGCAGCTTGGAGTCGGTCGGGGAGCTGTTTTTT.

This clone has a single count. V usage is TRBV7-9 and J usage is TRBJ2-2; D call uncertain. Germline CDR1 SEHNR, CDR2 FQNEAQ (reference sequence). The CDR3 runs to 16 residues. Trimming took 0 bases from V and 0 from J, leaving 8 bases between them. The CDR3 loop is CASSLAVTTNTGELFF. DNA of the CDR3: TGTGCCAGCAGCTTAGCGGTGACCACGAACACCGGGGAGCTGTTTTTT.

The rearrangement uses TRBV6-5 and TRBJ1-3; possibly TRBD1 for D (5 bases). Trimming left V 2 bases short and J 4 bases short, with 12 bases between. The CDR3 contains 15 residues. CDR1 and CDR2 from the germline V gene are MNHEY and SVGAGI. The CDR3 DNA is TGTGCCAGCAGTTACGATTCAGGGACCGGAAACACCATATATTTT. Translated, it gives CASSYDSGTGNTIYF.

V usage is TRBV5-1 and J usage is TRBJ1-2, with D perhaps TRBD1 (5 bases). CDR1 SGHRS and CDR2 YFSETQ come from the germline V gene. Trimming left V 1 base short and J 6 bases short, with 13 bases between. There are 14 residues in the CDR3. The CDR3 DNA reads TGCGCCAGCAGCTTGTCGGGCAGGGTGGATGGCTACACCTTC. Translating it yields CASSLSGRVDGYTF.

The V call is TRBV2, the J call TRBJ1-1; D is ambiguous. Germline loops: CDR1 SNHLY, CDR2 FYNNEI. V lost 7 bases and J lost 0, with 12 bases in between. The CDR3 sequence is 14 residues long. This CDR3 is CASTTSAVNTEAFF. CDR3 DNA: TGTGCCAGCACGACATCGGCAGTGAACACTGAAGCTTTCTTT. The variable domain in full, with the rest retrieved from reference TRBV2 and TRBJ1-1, is EPEVTQTPSHQVTQMGQEVILRCVPISNHLYFYWYRQILGQKVEFLVSFYNNEISEKSEIFDDQFSVERPDGSNFTLKIRSTKLEDSAMYFCASTTSAVNTEAFFGQGTRLTVV.